These 10 T cell receptor beta chains came from one sample sequenced in a study of T cell changes during pregnancy in multiple sclerosis. Some clones are missing from TCRdb's copy, which holds only in-frame ones; the method was immunoSEQ multiplex PCR. The table has about 48,000 clones, 85% to 95% seen once; the top ten hold about 0.94%. The material was CD4+ T cells from peripheral blood mononuclear cells, obtained in the second trimester of pregnancy. These receptors were obtained from a female donor in good health, enrolled as a control in a pregnancy study.

V is TRBV25-1 and J is TRBJ2-7; maybe TRBD1 (5 bases). The germline CDR1 and CDR2 sequences are MGHDK and SYGVNS. CDR3 length: 12 residues. Trimming shortened V by 6 bases and J by 2 bases, and 8 bases separated the two germline ends. The CDR3, as DNA: TGTGCCAGCAGGGACACTGCCTACGAGCAGTACTTC. Encoded protein: CASRDTAYEQYF.

V is TRBV5-1 and J is TRBJ1-4; 9 bases map to TRBD1. Losses at the gene ends were 2 bases for V and 6 bases for J; bases not matched to a gene: 2. The CDR3 totals 14 residues. Germline V gene sequence: CDR1 SGHRS, CDR2 YFSETQ. CDR3 nucleotides: TGCGCCAGCAGCTTACAGGGGGCGGATGAAAAACTGTTTTTT. Protein: CASSLQGADEKLFF.

This clone was counted a few times. The rearrangement uses TRBV30 and TRBJ1-1; 7 bases agree with TRBD1. Germline CDR1 GTSNPN, CDR2 SVGIG (reference sequence). The V segment lost 3 bases and the J segment 5 bases; nucleotides outside the gene matches: 6. The CDR3 covers 13 residues. The CDR3 spells CAWSQNRGTEAFF. CDR3 sequence (DNA): TGTGCCTGGAGCCAAAACAGGGGAACTGAAGCTTTCTTT.

The V and J genes are TRBV6-5 and TRBJ2-2; maybe TRBD2 (6 bases). With 10 bases removed from V and 6 bases from J, the gap between germline ends came to 12 bases. CDR3 length equals 12 residues. Germline lookup yields CDR1 MNHEY and CDR2 SVGAGI. CDR3 amino acids: CATRGASGELFF. CDR3 coding DNA: TGTGCCACCCGCGGGGCGTCCGGGGAGCTGTTTTTT.

V usage is TRBV4-1 and J usage is TRBJ1-4; 8 positions agree with TRBD1. J gave up 8 bases and V 4 bases, and 9 bases lay outside the gene matches. Looked up from germline, CDR1 is MGHRA and CDR2 is YSYEKL. The CDR3 totals 15 residues. CDR3 coding DNA: TGCGCCAGCAGCCCCTTCGGACAGGGAAGCGAAAAACTGTTTTTT. It specifies CASSPFGQGSEKLFF.

CDR3 sequence: CASSAAGRDTQYF. CDR3 coding DNA: TGTGCCAGCAGTGCCGCGGGTCGGGATACGCAGTATTTT. This chain uses TRBV6-5 with TRBJ2-3, with TRBD2 as a possible D gene (5 bases). Germline-derived CDR1 and CDR2 are MNHEY and SVGAGI. With 5 bases removed from V and 6 bases from J, the gap between germline ends came to 12 bases. This CDR3 is 13 amino acids long.

This chain links TRBV5-4 with TRBJ2-3; 16 nucleotides line up with TRBD2. The CDR3 has 16 residues. CDR1 SGHNT and CDR2 YYREEE come from the germline V gene (reference sequence). V shed 3 bases, J shed 7 bases, and the junction held 5 bases outside the gene matches. The CDR3 spells CASSWGTSGRDYTQYF. CDR3 DNA sequence: TGTGCCAGCAGCTGGGGGACTAGCGGGAGGGATTATACGCAGTATTTT.

The chain employs TRBV9 and TRBJ2-1; 10 nucleotides align to TRBD2. Germline V lookup: CDR1 SGDLS, CDR2 YYNGEE. J lost 7 bases, V lost 1 base, and 5 bases had no gene match. The CDR3 contains 15 residues. The CDR3 sequence is CASSVSSGRWNEQFF. Here the CDR3 DNA reads TGTGCCAGCAGCGTATCTAGCGGGAGATGGAATGAGCAGTTCTTC.

This rearrangement joins TRBV5-1 to TRBJ2-7; 11 nucleotides match TRBD1. This CDR3 is built from 15 residues. The V and J ends lost 4 bases and 2 bases, in that order; junction bases with no gene match: 5. The germline gives CDR1 SGHRS, CDR2 YFSETQ. This CDR3 reads CASSKGQGEAYEQYF. DNA of the CDR3: TGCGCCAGCAGCAAGGGACAGGGGGAAGCCTACGAGCAGTACTTC.

J is TRBJ2-7 and V is TRBV18; TRBD2 matches 7 bases. The CDR3 has 13 residues. Per the germline V gene, CDR1 is KGHSH and CDR2 is LQKENI. Trimming at V came to 4 bases and at J to 3 bases, leaving 3 bases not matched to a gene. The CDR3 bases are TGTGCCAGCTCACTTCAGCGGGACTACGAGCAGTACTTC. Translated, it gives CASSLQRDYEQYF.